The rows below give T cell receptor beta chains drawn from one sample of a study of tumor-infiltrating lymphocytes in primary liver carcinoma. TCRdb re-called the multiplex PCR reads with MiXCR, one entry per CDR3 protein. The table lists hundreds of thousands of distinct CDR3 sequences, nearly 60% of them singletons, with around 15% in the top ten. Material for sequencing was peripheral blood. These receptor sequences come from a young woman with primary liver carcinoma and hepatitis B virus infection. Both conserved end residues are part of each CDR3. Fields, in order: D gene, V gene, clone size, CDR3 length, J gene, CDR3 protein, CDR3 DNA. A D gene is named only where the DNA matches it firmly. The size entry is marked missing in some rows and otherwise reads once, few, many or a size class.

-	TRBV11-2	-	15	TRBJ1-2	CGSSSRGRGIYGYTF	TGTGGCAGCAGCTCCCGGGGCAGGGGAATCTATGGCTACACCTTC
-	TRBV14	-	11	TRBJ2-2	CASSHTGELFF	TGTGCCAGCAGCCACACCGGGGAGCTGTTTTTT
-	TRBV19	-	14	TRBJ1-4	CASGLGATNEKLFF	TGTGCCAGCGGACTAGGGGCAACTAATGAAAAACTGTTTTTT
-	TRBV15	-	13	TRBJ2-3	CATSRGNTDTQYF	TGTGCCACCAGCAGAGGAAACACAGATACGCAGTATTTT
TRBD2	TRBV11-2	-	14	TRBJ2-1	CASSLVSSGTLQSF	TGTGCCAGCAGCTTAGTGAGTAGCGGGACACTCCAGTCCTTC
-	TRBV6-2/TRBV6-3	many	12	TRBJ1-1	CASRSGKTEAFF	TGTGCCAGCAGGTCAGGGAAGACTGAAGCTTTCTTT
TRBD1	TRBV12-3/TRBV12-4	-	16	TRBJ2-3	CAISSDRGPSTDTQYF	TGTGCCATCAGTTCTGACAGGGGCCCTAGCACAGATACGCAGTATTTT
-	TRBV13	-	15	TRBJ2-5	CASRFGGAGQETQYF	TGTGCCAGCCGCTTTGGGGGGGCTGGGCAAGAGACCCAGTACTTC
-	TRBV28	-	15	TRBJ2-2	CATDPAGLGAGELFF	TGCGCCACCGACCCGGCGGGTTTGGGCGCCGGGGAGCTGTTTTTT
-	TRBV12-3/TRBV12-4	many	14	TRBJ2-1	CASSYTDAAHEQFF	TGTGCCAGCAGTTACACGGACGCGGCCCATGAGCAGTTCTTC
TRBD2	TRBV6-5	-	15	TRBJ2-1	CDSSSTSSGNNEQFF	TGTGACAGCAGTTCCACTTCTAGCGGTAACAATGAGCAGTTCTTC
TRBD1	TRBV6-6	few	14	TRBJ2-7	CASSFRDSSYEQYF	TGTGCCAGCAGTTTCCGGGACAGCTCCTACGAGCAGTACTTC
-	TRBV25-1	-	12	TRBJ1-2	CASSDRRYGYTF	TGTGCCAGCAGTGACAGGCGTTATGGCTACACCTTC
-	TRBV6-6	-	16	TRBJ2-5	CASSRLRSALDETHYF	TGTGCCAGCAGCCGACTTCGGAGTGCCCTCGACGAGACCCACTACTTC
TRBD2	TRBV5-5	few	16	TRBJ2-2	CASSASGTRGGGELFF	TGTGCCAGCAGCGCGAGTGGGACTAGGGGCGGCGGGGAGCTGTTTTTT
TRBD1	TRBV4-3	-	18	TRBJ2-1	CASSQVAYPGQEYNEQFF	TGCGCCAGCAGCCAGGTTGCCTACCCGGGACAGGAGTACAATGAGCAGTTCTTC
-	TRBV4-1	few	16	TRBJ2-3	CASSQVPVKGLDTQYF	TGCGCCAGCAGCCAGGTCCCTGTGAAGGGGTTAGATACGCAGTATTTT
-	TRBV6-5	-	15	TRBJ2-7	CASSPPGPEGYEQYF	TGTGCCAGCAGTCCTCCGGGCCCTGAGGGCTACGAGCAGTACTTC
TRBD1	TRBV30	-	14	TRBJ1-5	CAWSETGGYVPQHF	TGTGCCTGGAGTGAAACAGGGGGTTACGTCCCCCAGCATTTT
-	TRBV2	-	13	TRBJ1-6	CATQAGEGSPLHF	TGTGCCACACAGGCAGGGGAAGGTTCACCCCTCCACTTT
-	TRBV29-1	-	15	TRBJ2-5	CSVESAAGRSETQYF	TGCAGCGTTGAGTCCGCGGCGGGTAGATCGGAGACCCAGTACTTC
-	TRBV7-9	-	12	TRBJ1-5	CASSGRDQPQHF	TGTGCCAGCAGCGGTAGAGATCAGCCCCAGCATTTT
-	TRBV6-5	-	14	TRBJ2-5	CASSYQGHRETQYF	TGTGCCAGCAGTTATCAGGGGCACCGAGAGACCCAGTACTTC
-	TRBV25-1	few	13	TRBJ2-7	CASSGISSYEQYF	TGTGCCAGCTCGGGCATCAGCTCCTACGAGCAGTACTTC
TRBD1	TRBV6-5	few	16	TRBJ1-6	CASSYSGTGTNSPLHF	TGTGCCAGCAGTTACTCAGGGACAGGCACCAATTCACCCCTCCACTTT